The rows below give T cell receptor beta chains drawn from one sample of a study of OX40 agonist ivuxolimab in advanced cancers. The protocol was immunoSEQ multiplex PCR, while the TCRdb copy is restricted to in-frame clones and leaves out a portion. The sample holds some 43,000 clones; roughly nine tenths are singletons and the top ten take roughly 0.57%. The sequenced sample was CD4+ or CD8+ T cells sorted from blood, obtained in a trial of the OX40 agonist ivuxolimab. The receptors were sampled from an adult with an advanced solid tumor such as melanoma, head and neck, liver or kidney cancer. The CDR3 runs from the conserved cysteine through the conserved F or W. Fields, in order: V gene, D gene, clone size, J gene, CDR3 protein, CDR3 DNA. D genes are given only for firm matches. A clone size is listed for some rows: how often the clone was seen (once, few, many), or a class if it is expanded.

TRBV18	.	once	TRBJ2-1	CASSPPGEQFF	TGTGCCAGCTCACCACCGGGTGAGCAGTTCTTC
TRBV6-1	.	once	TRBJ1-5	CASSDRDRDQPQHF	TGTGCCAGCAGTGACCGGGACCGAGATCAGCCCCAGCATTTT
TRBV5-6	TRBD1	.	TRBJ1-2	CASSWGQRYGYTF	TGTGCCAGCAGCTGGGGACAGCGGTATGGCTACACCTTC
TRBV6-5	.	.	TRBJ1-4	CASSYDGVTTNEKLFF	TGTGCCAGCAGTTACGACGGGGTTACAACTAATGAAAAACTGTTTTTT
TRBV4-1	.	.	TRBJ2-6	CASSRTTGYGANVLTF	TGCGCCAGCAGCCGTACCACAGGGTATGGGGCCAACGTCCTGACTTTC
TRBV11-3	TRBD1	.	TRBJ2-3	CASSLGQGRMDTQYF	TGTGCCAGCAGCCTAGGACAGGGGCGTATGGATACGCAGTATTTT
TRBV2	.	.	TRBJ1-1	CASSSYTEAFF	TGTGCCAGCAGCTCTTATACTGAAGCTTTCTTT
TRBV5-4	TRBD1	.	TRBJ2-7	CASSMTGTEQYF	TGTGCCAGCAGCATGACAGGGACCGAGCAGTACTTC
TRBV5-8	.	.	TRBJ1-1	CASSFQGLGHAEAFF	TGTGCCAGCAGCTTCCAGGGGTTAGGTCACGCTGAAGCTTTCTTT
TRBV7-2	.	few	TRBJ1-2	CASSGDRPYGGYTF	TGTGCCAGCAGCGGAGATCGCCCTTATGGCGGCTACACCTTC
TRBV5-1	TRBD1	.	TRBJ2-3	CASSLVLPGQGPDTQYF	TGCGCCAGCAGCTTGGTCCTTCCGGGACAGGGACCAGATACGCAGTATTTT
TRBV11-3	.	.	TRBJ1-1	CASSLGGDDTEAFF	TGTGCCAGCAGCTTAGGTGGGGATGACACTGAAGCTTTCTTT
TRBV7-3	.	.	TRBJ1-1	CASSLRGPQGSEAFF	TGTGCCAGCAGCTTAAGGGGCCCCCAGGGGAGTGAAGCTTTCTTT
TRBV29-1	TRBD1	once	TRBJ2-7	CSVMRRGQGYEQYF	TGCAGCGTTATGCGGCGGGGACAGGGATACGAGCAGTACTTC
TRBV10-2	TRBD1	.	TRBJ2-5	CASSEPDRDPRETQYF	TGCGCCAGCAGTGAGCCGGACAGGGATCCGAGGGAGACCCAGTACTTC
TRBV5-5	TRBD1	.	TRBJ1-5	CASSLSGQGNQPQHF	TGTGCCAGCAGCCTGTCCGGACAGGGTAATCAGCCCCAGCATTTT
TRBV4-1	.	.	TRBJ1-1	CASSQDQGLAEAFF	TGCGCCAGCAGCCAAGATCAAGGGCTTGCTGAAGCTTTCTTT
TRBV4-3	TRBD1	.	TRBJ2-3	CASSQVRGTGTSGDTQYF	TGCGCCAGCAGCCAAGTCAGAGGGACAGGGACCTCAGGGGATACGCAGTATTTT
TRBV2	.	.	TRBJ1-6	CASSVEGRNSPLHF	TGTGCCAGCAGTGTAGAGGGTCGGAATTCACCCCTCCACTTT
TRBV7-2	.	.	TRBJ2-7	CASSLKRQYEQYF	TGTGCCAGCAGCTTAAAGAGACAGTACGAGCAGTACTTC
TRBV19	TRBD2	.	TRBJ2-1	CASSIDQAGTSGPSSYNEQFF	TGTGCCAGTAGTATAGATCAGGCTGGGACTAGCGGGCCAAGCTCCTACAATGAGCAGTTCTTC
TRBV5-1	.	.	TRBJ2-2	CASSWGGAGELFF	TGCGCCAGCAGCTGGGGGGGCGCCGGGGAGCTGTTTTTT
TRBV2	TRBD1	.	TRBJ1-1	CASRVQGMNTEAFF	TGTGCCAGCAGGGTACAGGGGATGAACACTGAAGCTTTCTTT
TRBV11-3	.	.	TRBJ1-4	CASSSVQRETNEKLFF	TGTGCCAGCAGCTCGGTTCAAAGGGAGACTAATGAAAAACTGTTTTTT
TRBV5-1	.	once	TRBJ1-3	CASSHNSGNTIYF	TGCGCCAGCAGCCACAACTCTGGAAACACCATATATTTT
TRBV18	TRBD1	.	TRBJ2-6	CASSPGQGFSGANVLTF	TGTGCCAGCTCACCGGGACAGGGGTTCTCTGGGGCCAACGTCCTGACTTTC
TRBV5-8	.	.	TRBJ1-5	CASGPRQVHSNQPQHF	TGTGCCAGCGGACCGCGACAGGTGCATAGCAATCAGCCCCAGCATTTT
TRBV9	TRBD1	.	TRBJ2-1	CASSVAPTGGDNEQFF	TGTGCCAGCAGCGTAGCCCCGACAGGGGGGGACAATGAGCAGTTCTTC
TRBV19	.	.	TRBJ1-3	CASSIIWAGAADSGNTIYF	TGTGCCAGTAGTATCATCTGGGCAGGGGCAGCCGACTCTGGAAACACCATATATTTT
TRBV5-8	.	.	TRBJ2-5	CASSLPIDWETQYF	TGTGCCAGCAGCTTACCTATTGACTGGGAGACCCAGTACTTC
TRBV11-2	.	.	TRBJ2-2	CASSFTGELFF	TGTGCCAGCAGCTTTACCGGGGAGCTGTTTTTT
TRBV7-2	.	.	TRBJ2-7	CASSLGLTGTPYEQYF	TGTGCCAGCAGCTTAGGTTTAACGGGGACTCCCTACGAGCAGTACTTC
TRBV7-2	TRBD1	.	TRBJ1-2	CASSSRGTGVGGYTF	TGTGCCAGCAGCTCGAGAGGGACAGGGGTTGGGGGCTACACCTTC
TRBV28	TRBD1	.	TRBJ2-7	CASGTGIHEQYF	TGTGCCAGCGGGACAGGGATCCACGAGCAGTACTTC
TRBV19	TRBD2	.	TRBJ2-1	CASSPRLAGGTYNEQFF	TGTGCCAGTAGTCCACGACTAGCGGGGGGAACCTACAATGAGCAGTTCTTC
TRBV4-3	.	.	TRBJ1-5	CASSRSSDQPQHF	TGCGCCAGCAGCCGGTCCAGTGATCAGCCCCAGCATTTT
TRBV27	.	.	TRBJ1-1	CASSQDMAQPTEAFF	TGTGCCAGCAGTCAGGACATGGCCCAGCCAACTGAAGCTTTCTTT
TRBV7-6	TRBD1	.	TRBJ2-1	CASINPGQGAYNEQFF	TGTGCCAGCATCAATCCGGGACAGGGGGCATACAATGAGCAGTTCTTC
TRBV18	.	.	TRBJ2-7	CASSPLTNNEQYF	TGTGCCAGCTCACCATTGACGAACAACGAGCAGTACTTC
TRBV7-8	.	once	TRBJ1-3	CASSLNRGSLATIYF	TGTGCCAGCAGCTTAAACCGGGGGAGTCTGGCCACCATATATTTT
TRBV11-2	TRBD2	.	TRBJ2-3	CASSRRTSGVGTDTQYF	TGTGCCAGCAGCCGGAGGACTAGCGGGGTGGGCACAGATACGCAGTATTTT
TRBV7-7	.	.	TRBJ2-1	CASSQDQYNEQFF	TGTGCTAGCAGCCAGGATCAATACAATGAGCAGTTCTTC
TRBV29-1	TRBD1	.	TRBJ2-5	CSVVGRGTAEETQYF	TGCAGCGTTGTTGGCAGGGGGACAGCAGAGGAGACCCAGTACTTC
TRBV5-1	TRBD2	.	TRBJ2-7	CASSLFLAGAGGEQYF	TGCGCCAGCAGCTTGTTCCTAGCGGGGGCAGGGGGCGAGCAGTACTTC
TRBV9	TRBD2	.	TRBJ2-1	CASSDSGKRGGSYNEQFF	TGTGCCAGCAGCGACTCTGGGAAGCGGGGGGGCTCCTACAATGAGCAGTTCTTC
TRBV4-1	.	once	TRBJ1-3	CASSQDLSMAGNTIYF	TGCGCCAGCAGCCAAGATCTCAGTATGGCCGGAAACACCATATATTTT
TRBV10-3	TRBD1	.	TRBJ2-3	CAISHPGTGYTDTQYF	TGTGCCATCAGCCACCCCGGGACAGGATACACAGATACGCAGTATTTT
TRBV30	TRBD1	.	TRBJ2-5	CAWSPRDSQETQYF	TGTGCCTGGAGTCCCCGGGACAGCCAAGAGACCCAGTACTTC
TRBV2	.	.	TRBJ2-5	CASSEEGAAQETQYF	TGTGCCAGCAGTGAGGAGGGGGCAGCCCAAGAGACCCAGTACTTC
TRBV6-6	TRBD1	.	TRBJ1-2	CASSPDPGTGGYGYTF	TGTGCCAGCAGTCCCGACCCCGGGACAGGAGGCTATGGCTACACCTTC
TRBV7-9	.	few	TRBJ1-1	CASRLVAASTEAFF	TGTGCCAGCAGACTAGTGGCCGCGAGCACTGAAGCTTTCTTT
TRBV2	.	.	TRBJ1-6	CASSYRQTLSNSPLHF	TGTGCCAGCAGTTACCGACAGACCCTCTCCAATTCACCCCTCCACTTT